This T cell receptor (beta chain) was sequenced during a study of a mutant IDH1 vaccine in newly diagnosed glioma. The time point here: week 47, end of study. Vaccinated patients received 300 ug of mutant IDH1 20-mer peptide per dose, with topical imiquimod. Across weeks 1, 3, 5, 7, 11, 15, 19 and 23, patients received a vaccination each time, eight in all. Sequenced by immunoSEQ multiplex PCR; TCRdb stores in-frame clones only, minus some. The table has over 45,000 clones, about 79% seen once. This clone was found a few times. Its cognate antigen is unknown. After removal of 2 bases from V and 4 bases from J, the junction contained 5 bases not matched to a gene. The CDR3 spans 15 residues. CDR1 and CDR2 from the germline V gene are SGDLS and YYNGEE.

The rearrangement joins TRBV9 to TRBJ1-1, with TRBD1 identical over 10 bases. Sample: PBMCs, taken from a glioma patient whose treatment included an IDH1 peptide vaccine. This receptor was obtained from a man between 50 and 59 years old with glioma. The CDR3 sequence is CASSVGQGIGTEAFF. The CDR3 coding sequence is TGTGCCAGCAGCGTGGGACAGGGGATCGGCACTGAAGCTTTCTTT. The whole variable domain, remainder taken from reference TRBV9 and TRBJ1-1, is DSGVTQTPKHLITATGQRVTLRCSPRSGDLSVYWYQQSLDQGLQFLIQYYNGEERAKGNILERFSAQQFPDLHSELNLSSLELGDSALYFCASSVGQGIGTEAFFGQGTRLTVV.